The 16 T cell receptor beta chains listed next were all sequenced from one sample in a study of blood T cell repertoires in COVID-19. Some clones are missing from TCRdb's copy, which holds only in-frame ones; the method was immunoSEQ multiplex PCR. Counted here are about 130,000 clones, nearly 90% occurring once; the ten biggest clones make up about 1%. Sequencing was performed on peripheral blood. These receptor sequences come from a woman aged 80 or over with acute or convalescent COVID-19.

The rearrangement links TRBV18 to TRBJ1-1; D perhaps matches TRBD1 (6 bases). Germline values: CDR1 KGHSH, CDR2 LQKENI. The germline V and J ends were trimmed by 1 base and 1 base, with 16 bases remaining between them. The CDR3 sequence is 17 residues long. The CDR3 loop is CASSPLGNRVANTEAFF. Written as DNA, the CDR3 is TGTGCCAGCTCACCACTGGGTAACAGGGTGGCGAACACTGAAGCTTTCTTT.

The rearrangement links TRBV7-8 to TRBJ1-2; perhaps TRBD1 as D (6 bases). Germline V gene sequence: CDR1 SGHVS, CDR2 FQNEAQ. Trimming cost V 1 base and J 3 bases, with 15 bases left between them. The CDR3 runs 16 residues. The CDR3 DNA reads TGTGCCAGCAGCTTAGGTAACAGGGCTGTAGACTATGGCTACACCTTC. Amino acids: CASSLGNRAVDYGYTF.

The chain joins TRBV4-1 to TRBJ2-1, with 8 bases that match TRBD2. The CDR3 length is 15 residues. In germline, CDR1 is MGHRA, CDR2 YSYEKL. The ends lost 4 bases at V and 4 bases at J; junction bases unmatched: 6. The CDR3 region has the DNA TGCGCCAGCAGCCTCGTCGGGGGGGAATACAATGAGCAGTTCTTC. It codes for CASSLVGGEYNEQFF.

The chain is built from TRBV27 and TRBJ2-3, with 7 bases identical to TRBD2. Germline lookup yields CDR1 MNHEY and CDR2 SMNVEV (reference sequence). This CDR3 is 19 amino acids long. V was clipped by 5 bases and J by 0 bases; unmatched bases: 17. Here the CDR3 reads CASSPRPRAGVRSTDTQYF. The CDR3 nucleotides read TGTGCCAGCAGTCCCCGGCCCAGGGCGGGAGTTAGGAGCACAGATACGCAGTATTTT.

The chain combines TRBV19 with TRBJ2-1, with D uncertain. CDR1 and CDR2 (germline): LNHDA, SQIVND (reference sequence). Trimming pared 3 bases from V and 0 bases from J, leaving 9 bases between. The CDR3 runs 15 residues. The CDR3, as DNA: TGTGCCAGTAGTATGGCTGGTGACTCCTACAATGAGCAGTTCTTC. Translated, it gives CASSMAGDSYNEQFF.

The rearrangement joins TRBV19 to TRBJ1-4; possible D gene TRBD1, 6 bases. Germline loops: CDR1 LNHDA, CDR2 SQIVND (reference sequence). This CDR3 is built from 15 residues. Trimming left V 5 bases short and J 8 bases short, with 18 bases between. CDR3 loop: CASSSVPGHREKLFF. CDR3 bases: TGTGCCAGTAGTTCGGTCCCGGGACATAGGGAAAAACTGTTTTTT.

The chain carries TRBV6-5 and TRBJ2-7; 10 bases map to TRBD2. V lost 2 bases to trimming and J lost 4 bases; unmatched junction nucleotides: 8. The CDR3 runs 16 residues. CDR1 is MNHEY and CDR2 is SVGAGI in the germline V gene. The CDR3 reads CASSYSLAGAKYEQYF. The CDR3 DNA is TGTGCCAGCAGTTACAGCCTAGCGGGAGCCAAATACGAGCAGTACTTC.

The CDR3 nucleotides read TGTGCCAGCACCCTACGAGGGTCGGGTAATTCACCCCTCCACTTT. Translated, it gives CASTLRGSGNSPLHF. The chain employs TRBV6-5 and TRBJ1-6; D is uncertain. V was clipped by 7 bases and J by 6 bases, with 16 bases between them. Germline loops: CDR1 MNHEY, CDR2 SVGAGI. The CDR3 is 15 amino acids.

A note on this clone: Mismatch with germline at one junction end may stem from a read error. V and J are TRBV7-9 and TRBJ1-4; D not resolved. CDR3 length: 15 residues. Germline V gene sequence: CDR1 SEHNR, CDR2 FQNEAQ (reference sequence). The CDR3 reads CTSSLTEGSTEKLFF. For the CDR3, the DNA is TGTACCAGCAGCTTAACCGAGGGCTCTACAGAAAAACTGTTTTTT.

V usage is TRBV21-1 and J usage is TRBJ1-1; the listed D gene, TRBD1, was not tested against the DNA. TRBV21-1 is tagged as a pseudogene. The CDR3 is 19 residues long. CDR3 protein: CASSKAFGGQGRDFTEAFF. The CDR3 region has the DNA TGTGCCAGCAGCAAAGCATTCGGAGGACAGGGTAGGGACTTCACTGAAGCTTTCTTT.

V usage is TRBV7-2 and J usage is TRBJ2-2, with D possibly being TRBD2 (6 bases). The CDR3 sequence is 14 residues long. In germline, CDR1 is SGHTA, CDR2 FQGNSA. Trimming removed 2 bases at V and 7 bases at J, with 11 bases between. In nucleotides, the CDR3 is TGTGCCAGCAGCTTAAAGGCGGGGAGCGGGGAGCTGTTTTTT. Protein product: CASSLKAGSGELFF.

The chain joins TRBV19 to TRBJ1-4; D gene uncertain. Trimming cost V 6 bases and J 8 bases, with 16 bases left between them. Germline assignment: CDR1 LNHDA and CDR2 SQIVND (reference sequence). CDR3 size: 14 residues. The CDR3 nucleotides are TGTGCCAGTAGGTTACCGGGCGGCGGGGAAAAACTGTTTTTT. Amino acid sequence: CASRLPGGGEKLFF.

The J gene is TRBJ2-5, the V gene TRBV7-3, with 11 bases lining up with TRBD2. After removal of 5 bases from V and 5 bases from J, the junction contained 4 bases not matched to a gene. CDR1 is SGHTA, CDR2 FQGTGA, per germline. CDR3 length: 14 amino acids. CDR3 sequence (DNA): TGTGCCAGCAGCCCAGCTAGCGGGAGGGAGACCCAGTACTTC. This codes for CASSPASGRETQYF.

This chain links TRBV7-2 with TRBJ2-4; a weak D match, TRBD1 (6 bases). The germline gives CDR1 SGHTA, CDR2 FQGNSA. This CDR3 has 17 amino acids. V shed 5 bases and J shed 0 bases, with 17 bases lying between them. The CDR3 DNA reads TGTGCCAGCAGCCCCTCTGGGACATACCTAGCCAAAAACATTCAGTACTTC. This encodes CASSPSGTYLAKNIQYF.

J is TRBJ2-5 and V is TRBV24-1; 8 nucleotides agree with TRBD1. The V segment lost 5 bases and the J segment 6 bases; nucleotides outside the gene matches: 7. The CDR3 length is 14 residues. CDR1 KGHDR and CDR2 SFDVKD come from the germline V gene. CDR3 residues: CATSATGAAQTQYF. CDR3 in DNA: TGTGCCACCAGTGCGACAGGGGCAGCTCAGACCCAGTACTTC.

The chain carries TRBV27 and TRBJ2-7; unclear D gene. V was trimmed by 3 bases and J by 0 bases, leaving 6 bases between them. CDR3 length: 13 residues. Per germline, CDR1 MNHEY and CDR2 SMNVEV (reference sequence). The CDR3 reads CASSLVSSYEQYF. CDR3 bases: TGTGCCAGCAGTTTGGTGAGCTCCTACGAGCAGTACTTC.